These 20 T cell receptor beta chains were sequenced from one sample in a study of vaccination effects on CD4 cells after COVID-19. Their recognized antigens are unknown. Libraries were prepared by immunoSEQ multiplex PCR; TCRdb keeps only in-frame clonotypes and omits some of them. The data contain about 48,000 clones, more than 75% of them singletons. In the ViraFEST assay, antigen-specific CD4+ clonotypes were identified by expansion after peptide-pool stimulation. Following 10 days of culture, CD4+ T cells were isolated. Nucleocapsid antibodies were negative in the vaccine recipients, who had never had SARS-CoV-2 infection. This sample comprised CD4+ T cells from PBMCs cultured with HCoV-OC43 spike peptides, obtained before COVID-19 vaccination. Specified subset: HCoV-OC43 spike overlapping peptide pool stimulation. These receptors all stem from a human donor who received a COVID-19 vaccine.

This chain uses TRBV7-2 with TRBJ1-5; D is uncertain. This CDR3 has 15 amino acids. Trimming took 1 base from V and 5 from J, leaving 12 bases between them. The germline CDR1 and CDR2 sequences are SGHTA and FQGNSA. CDR3 residues: CASSLEGLRDQPQHF. CDR3 DNA: TGTGCCAGCAGCTTAGAAGGGCTTCGGGATCAGCCCCAGCATTTT.

This clone was counted only a few times. This chain links TRBV4-1 with TRBJ1-2, with D possibly being TRBD1 (5 bases). V was trimmed by 1 base and J by 8 bases, leaving 17 bases between them. The germline gives CDR1 MGHRA, CDR2 YSYEKL. The CDR3 extends over 15 amino acids. The CDR3, as DNA: TGCGCCAGCAGCCAAGTACTAGGTCAGGGACGCGGCTACACCTTC. This translates into CASSQVLGQGRGYTF.

The chain recombines TRBV21-1 with TRBJ1-6. TRBV21-1 is a pseudogene. The CDR3 sequence is 15 residues long. The CDR3 here is CASSKGQEHNSPLHF. CDR3 nucleotides: TGTGCCAGCAGCAAGGGTCAGGAGCATAATTCACCCCTCCACTTT.

The chain links TRBV30 to TRBJ1-4; possibly TRBD1 for D (5 bases). The germline CDR1 and CDR2 sequences are GTSNPN and SVGIG (reference sequence). V lost 3 bases, J lost 8 bases, and 16 bases lay in between. CDR3 length equals 14 residues. CDR3 region: CAWRRGTDGEKLFF. The CDR3 DNA is TGTGCCTGGAGGAGGGGAACCGACGGGGAAAAACTGTTTTTT.

This clone has only one observation. The chain combines TRBV2 with TRBJ1-4; 9 positions agree with TRBD1. CDR1 SNHLY and CDR2 FYNNEI come from the germline V gene. The ends lost 4 bases at V and 7 bases at J; junction bases unmatched: 1. This CDR3 region has 13 residues. The CDR3 sequence: CASSGDRAEKLFF. The CDR3 DNA follows: TGTGCCAGCAGTGGGGACAGGGCTGAAAAACTGTTTTTT.

The count of this clone is one. This chain uses TRBV7-2 with TRBJ2-1; no clear D. Germline CDR1 reads SGHTA; CDR2 reads FQGNSA. With 5 bases removed from V and 0 bases from J, the gap between germline ends came to 14 bases. The CDR3 consists of 16 residues. The CDR3 here is CASSPNRISSYNEQFF. The CDR3 region has the DNA TGTGCCAGCAGCCCGAATAGAATAAGCTCCTACAATGAGCAGTTCTTC.

The chain is built from TRBV14 and TRBJ2-3, with D hard to call. The CDR3 length is 13 residues. CDR1 and CDR2 (germline): SGHDN, FVKESK. V was shortened by 1 base and J by 5 bases, with 7 bases between the two germline ends. The CDR3 DNA reads as TGTGCCAGCAGCCAAGGCCTCGTAGATACGCAGTATTTT. As protein: CASSQGLVDTQYF.

This clone was detected a few times. This chain joins TRBV11-2 and TRBJ2-1; 7 bases match TRBD1. V was clipped by 0 bases and J by 5 bases; unmatched bases: 10. The germline V gene encodes CDR1 SGHAT and CDR2 FQNNGV. The CDR3 is 17 residues long. CDR3 amino acids: CASSLDTLGQRNNEQFF. The CDR3 nucleotides read TGTGCCAGCAGCTTAGACACGCTGGGACAGAGAAACAATGAGCAGTTCTTC.

The chain employs TRBV6-5 and TRBJ1-5; weak D call: TRBD1 (6 bases). Germline CDR1 is MNHEY and CDR2 is SVGAGI. The V gene lost 7 bases and the J gene lost 2 bases, with 12 bases spanning the gap. The CDR3 runs to 14 residues. CDR3 amino acids: CASKGESGNQPQHF. CDR3 bases: TGTGCCAGCAAGGGGGAATCAGGCAATCAGCCCCAGCATTTT.

This rearrangement joins TRBV2 to TRBJ2-1, with a weak D call TRBD2 (6 bases). This CDR3 spans 16 amino acids. Trimming shortened V by 4 bases and J by 0 bases, and 13 bases separated the two germline ends. Germline V gives CDR1 SNHLY, CDR2 FYNNEI. CDR3 in amino acids: CASSARLGSSYNEQFF. DNA of the CDR3: TGTGCCAGCAGTGCCCGACTAGGCAGCTCCTACAATGAGCAGTTCTTC.

The V gene is TRBV7-3, the J gene TRBJ2-3; D might be TRBD2 (7 bases). Germline CDR1 and CDR2: SGHTA and FQGTGA. Trimming cost V 0 bases and J 6 bases, with 10 bases left between them. The CDR3 has 14 residues. This CDR3 reads CASSLTGGHDTQYF. The DNA for the CDR3 is TGTGCCAGCAGCTTAACGGGGGGGCATGATACGCAGTATTTT. The whole variable domain, filled in from reference TRBV7-3 and TRBJ2-3, reads GAGVSQTPSNKVTEKGKYVELRCDPISGHTALYWYRQSLGQGPEFLIYFQGTGAADDSGLPNDRFFAVRPEGSVSTLKIQRTERGDSAVYLCASSLTGGHDTQYFGPGTRLTVL.

The chain is built from TRBV5-1 and TRBJ1-2; 8 nucleotides line up with TRBD1. Trimming took 0 bases from V and 3 from J; bases not matched to a gene: 4. CDR1 SGHRS and CDR2 YFSETQ come from the germline V gene. The CDR3 runs to 15 residues. The CDR3 here is CASSLGTGTDYGYTF. CDR3 DNA sequence: TGCGCCAGCAGCTTGGGGACAGGGACAGACTATGGCTACACCTTC.

This chain uses TRBV4-2 with TRBJ2-5, with 7 bases lining up with TRBD1. This CDR3 is built from 17 residues. CDR1 and CDR2 from the germline V gene are LGHNA and YNFKEQ. V gave up 3 bases and J gave up 0 bases; unmatched junction bases: 10. CDR3 in amino acids: CASSHPRQGVYQETQYF. The CDR3 region has the DNA TGTGCCAGCAGCCACCCCCGACAGGGAGTGTACCAAGAGACCCAGTACTTC.

V gene TRBV9 combines with J gene TRBJ2-6; D is uncertain. The germline CDR1 and CDR2 sequences are SGDLS and YYNGEE. The CDR3 length is 14 residues. V was cut by 4 bases and J by 4 bases, with 9 bases left in between. CDR3 bases: TGTGCCAGCAGCCCTCCAGTAGGGGCCAACGTCCTGACTTTC. It specifies CASSPPVGANVLTF.

This chain joins TRBV5-6 and TRBJ1-4; possible D gene TRBD1, 5 bases. This CDR3 spans 14 amino acids. The V gene's germline CDR1 is SGHDT and CDR2 YYEEEE. V dropped 3 bases and J dropped 11 bases, with 17 bases sitting between them. CDR3 bases: TGTGCCAGCAGCTCCTGGGACGGCCGGGAGAAACTGTTTTTT. Its protein is CASSSWDGREKLFF. Using reference TRBV5-6 and TRBJ1-4 for the parts outside the CDR3, the full variable domain is DAGVTQSPTHLIKTRGQQVTLRCSPKSGHDTVSWYQQALGQGPQFIFQYYEEEERQRGNFPDRFSGHQFPNYSSELNVNALLLGDSALYLCASSSWDGREKLFFGSGTQLSVL.

This clone was seen once. V is TRBV6-5 and J is TRBJ1-2; possible D gene TRBD1, 5 bases. The germline CDR1 and CDR2 sequences are MNHEY and SVGAGI. V was trimmed by 7 bases and J by 4 bases, leaving 16 bases between them. This CDR3 region has 14 residues. The CDR3 DNA reads as TGTGCCAGCATCCAAACCCGGGGGAGCTATGGCTACACCTTC. Translating it yields CASIQTRGSYGYTF.

This clone was seen only a few times. The chain is built from TRBV30 and TRBJ2-1, with 8 bases fitting TRBD2. The CDR3 has 14 amino acids. Trimming took 4 bases from V and 3 from J; bases not matched to a gene: 5. Germline V CDR1 and CDR2: GTSNPN, SVGIG (reference sequence). CDR3 loop: CAWKSGGDYNEQFF. CDR3 nucleotide sequence: TGTGCCTGGAAATCGGGAGGGGACTACAATGAGCAGTTCTTC.

V usage is TRBV5-1 and J usage is TRBJ1-2; TRBD1 aligns across 9 bases. The CDR3 sequence is 20 residues long. Germline V gene data show CDR1 as SGHRS and CDR2 as YFSETQ. The V segment lost 5 bases and the J segment 3 bases; nucleotides outside the gene matches: 23. The CDR3 sequence is CASRSYLGPTPRQGDYGYTF. Written as DNA, the CDR3 is TGCGCCAGCAGATCCTACTTGGGCCCGACTCCGAGACAGGGGGACTATGGCTACACCTTC.

This chain joins TRBV7-2 and TRBJ1-2; D unresolved. The germline V gene encodes CDR1 SGHTA and CDR2 FQGNSA. This CDR3 contains 15 residues. V dropped 3 bases and J dropped 4 bases, with 15 bases sitting between them. The CDR3 coding sequence is TGTGCCAGCAGCTTGTACACCACATTCCCCTATGGCTACACCTTC. It translates to CASSLYTTFPYGYTF.

The chain employs TRBV7-2 and TRBJ1-4; D not certain. The CDR3 covers 14 residues. The germline CDR1 and CDR2 sequences are SGHTA and FQGNSA. V was pared by 0 bases and J by 5 bases, with 7 bases between. In nucleotides, the CDR3 is TGTGCCAGCAGCTTAGCAGGGTGGAATGAAAAACTGTTTTTT. This codes for CASSLAGWNEKLFF.